Shown below are 5 T cell receptor beta chains from a single sample sequenced in a study of CD8+ T cells in alopecia areata. Extracted RNA was reverse transcribed into cDNA, the sequencing template. Sequencing used immunoSEQ multiplex PCR; TCRdb keeps in-frame clones, though not all of them. This sample has roughly 210,000 clones, with 40% to 45% found just once. As to treatment: oral pan-JAK inhibitor, 5-10 mg twice daily. Sequencing used CD4+ T cells sorted from blood, obtained at roughly week 36, from a patient treated with tofacitinib. The source is a human donor with alopecia areata.

This rearrangement joins TRBV29-1 to TRBJ1-4; 8 positions match TRBD1. The CDR3 extends over 15 amino acids. The germline CDR1 and CDR2 sequences are SQVTM and ANQGSEA. V was pared by 6 bases and J by 0 bases, with 6 bases of the junction left unmatched. CDR3 coding DNA: TGCAGCGTGAAAACACAGGGGGCAACTAATGAAAAACTGTTTTTT. It is translated as CSVKTQGATNEKLFF.

This clone was detected only once. The rearrangement uses TRBV2 and TRBJ1-5; D gene uncertain. Germline V CDR1 and CDR2: SNHLY, FYNNEI. The CDR3 totals 14 residues. V dropped 6 bases and J dropped 0 bases, with 9 bases sitting between them. In DNA form, the CDR3 reads TGTGCCAGCAGCCGGACGGTTAGCAATCAGCCCCAGCATTTT. Translating it yields CASSRTVSNQPQHF.

On this clone itself: Other DNA sequences within the sample encode an identical CDR3. This chain uses TRBV15 with TRBJ2-7; D not certain. Germline V lookup: CDR1 LNHNV, CDR2 YYDKDF (reference sequence). The CDR3 is 13 amino acids. Trimming took 0 bases from V and 3 from J, leaving 6 bases between them. CDR3: CATSRDRGYEQYF. CDR3 bases: TGTGCCACCAGCAGAGATCGAGGCTACGAGCAGTACTTC.

The gene calls are TRBV7-2 and TRBJ2-7; TRBD2 aligns across 7 bases. V lost 1 base, J lost 2 bases, and 5 bases stayed unmatched. The CDR3 runs to 15 residues. The V gene's germline CDR1 is SGHTA and CDR2 FQGNSA. The CDR3 loop reads CASSLDPSGTYEQYF. The CDR3 DNA reads as TGTGCCAGCAGCTTAGATCCTAGCGGCACCTACGAGCAGTACTTC.

The rearrangement joins TRBV29-1 to TRBJ2-3; no clear D gene. Between the trimmed V and J ends, which lost 6 bases and 2 bases, there was a span of 6 bases. Germline values: CDR1 SQVTM, CDR2 ANQGSEA. The CDR3 sequence is 11 residues long. The CDR3 sequence is CSVGFTDTQYF. As DNA, the CDR3 is TGCAGCGTGGGGTTCACAGATACGCAGTATTTT.